The clone carrying this T cell receptor (beta chain) turned up a few times. This record belongs to a study of response to subunit inactivated influenza vaccine. This CDR3 has 13 residues. The V end was cut by 5 bases, the J end by 4 bases, with 11 bases between. From the RT-PCR reads, TCRdb called clonotypes with MiXCR, one entry per CDR3 protein. The sample holds around 850,000 distinct CDR3 sequences, about 18% seen once. Material: PBMCs from blood, obtained roughly 5 days after vaccination. The J gene is TRBJ2-5, the V gene TRBV12-3 or TRBV12-4; D not certain. The receptor's source is a man between 50 and 59 years old who received an inactivated influenza vaccine. CDR3 bases: TGTGCCAGCAGTGACTCTAGGATAGAGACCCAGTACTTC. This encodes CASSDSRIETQYF.